Below are 17 T cell receptor beta chains sequenced from a single sample in a study of CD8 T cells in Susac syndrome. Reverse transcription of about 0.45 to 1 ug RNA was performed with random hexamers. TCRdb reprocessed the immunoSEQ multiplex PCR reads via MiXCR and lists one record per CDR3 protein. The table records over 150,000 distinct CDR3 sequences, about 95% of them present only once. Sample: CD4+ T cells from PBMCs. The source of these receptors is a human donor with multiple sclerosis.

The chain couples TRBV7-8 to TRBJ1-1, with D unresolved. This CDR3 spans 14 amino acids. CDR1 and CDR2 from the germline V gene are SGHVS and FQNEAQ. Trimming took 3 bases from V and 1 from J, leaving 9 bases between them. This CDR3 is CASSFGGRNTEAFF. The DNA for the CDR3 is TGTGCCAGCAGCTTTGGAGGGAGGAACACTGAAGCTTTCTTT.

This chain joins TRBV9 and TRBJ2-7, with D unclear. The CDR3 is made up of 14 amino acids. V was shortened by 0 bases and J by 3 bases, with 10 bases between the two germline ends. Germline V gene data show CDR1 as SGDLS and CDR2 as YYNGEE. CDR3 DNA: TGTGCCAGCAGCGTAGGGGTTGCTAACTACGAGCAGTACTTC. Protein product: CASSVGVANYEQYF.

The chain has TRBV6-2 or TRBV6-3 and TRBJ2-5; no clear D. The V and J ends lost 6 bases and 5 bases respectively, with 13 bases between them. This CDR3 has 13 amino acids. The germline V gene has CDR1 MNHEY and CDR2 SVGEGT. CDR3 sequence reads: CASSNRPRETQYF. CDR3 bases: TGTGCCAGCAGCAACCGACCGAGGGAGACCCAGTACTTC.

The chain is built from TRBV12-5 and TRBJ2-1; 9 positions agree with TRBD2. After removal of 4 bases from V and 8 bases from J, the junction contained 15 bases not matched to a gene. Germline V gene lookup returns CDR1 LGHNT and CDR2 FRNRAP. The CDR3 has 17 amino acids. The CDR3 DNA follows: TGTGCTAGTGGTTCCCTCCGCCTCGCGGGGGGGCCTGATGAGCAGTTCTTC. This codes for CASGSLRLAGGPDEQFF.

V usage is TRBV12-3 or TRBV12-4 and J usage is TRBJ1-1; D is unresolved. The CDR3 loop spans 11 amino acids. V was clipped by 6 bases and J by 1 base, with 3 bases between them. CDR3 region: CASRPNTEAFF. In DNA, the CDR3 is TGTGCCAGCAGGCCGAACACTGAAGCTTTCTTT.

The table lists this clonotype with a count of one. This chain joins TRBV29-1 and TRBJ1-1; D is uncertain. This CDR3 region has 13 residues. The germline V gene encodes CDR1 SQVTM and CDR2 ANQGSEA. V lost 4 bases and J 1 base, leaving 10 bases between the germline ends. CDR3 in DNA: TGCAGCGTTGGGGGTAGAGGGAACACTGAAGCTTTCTTT. It codes for CSVGGRGNTEAFF.

The chain couples TRBV5-1 to TRBJ2-1, with D uncertain. The CDR3 loop spans 15 amino acids. Germline CDR1 SGHRS, CDR2 YFSETQ. The V end was cut by 3 bases, the J end by 7 bases, with 17 bases between. DNA of the CDR3: TGCGCCAGCAGCTCCATCCCGGGCGTGGAGAATGAGCAGTTCTTC. Translating gives CASSSIPGVENEQFF.

The chain has TRBV12-3 or TRBV12-4 and TRBJ1-5; tentative D call: TRBD1 (5 bases). The length of the CDR3 is 15 residues. V was clipped by 2 bases and J by 3 bases, with 11 bases between them. This CDR3 is CASSLSRGSNQPQHF. The CDR3 bases are TGTGCCAGCAGTTTATCCCGGGGCTCCAATCAGCCCCAGCATTTT.

The rearrangement joins TRBV3-1 to TRBJ1-2; 8 nucleotides agree with TRBD1. Germline V gene lookup returns CDR1 LGHDT and CDR2 YNNKEL (reference sequence). Trimming cost V 5 bases and J 5 bases; bases outside gene matches: 7. The CDR3 runs 14 residues. The DNA for the CDR3 is TGTGCCAGCAGCTTCCAGGGGGCGGGGTATGGCTACACCTTC. This encodes CASSFQGAGYGYTF. Filled out from reference TRBV3-1 and TRBJ1-2, the complete variable domain reads DTAVSQTPKYLVTQMGNDKSIKCEQNLGHDTMYWYKQDSKKFLKIMFSYNNKELIINETVPNRFSPKSPDKAHLNLHINSLELGDSAVYFCASSFQGAGYGYTFGSGTRLTVV.

This chain uses TRBV3-1 with TRBJ2-1, with 7 bases fitting TRBD1. The germline V gene has CDR1 LGHDT and CDR2 YNNKEL (reference sequence). The CDR3 contains 15 residues. Trimming took 1 base from V and 4 from J; bases not matched to a gene: 4. DNA for the CDR3: TGTGCCAGCAGCCAAGGGACAGGAGATTACAATGAGCAGTTCTTC. The encoded protein is CASSQGTGDYNEQFF.

The chain carries TRBV4-2 and TRBJ2-7, with TRBD2 matching 8 bases. This CDR3 is 16 amino acids long. Germline V CDR1 and CDR2: LGHNA, YNFKEQ. With 4 bases clipped from V and 1 base from J, the junction kept 9 bases outside the gene matches. The CDR3 DNA sequence: TGTGCCAGCAGCCTAAGGCGGCTAGCGGGTTCCTACGAGCAGTACTTC. Translating gives CASSLRRLAGSYEQYF.

This clonotype was observed once. The V call is TRBV2, the J call TRBJ1-1, with D maybe TRBD1 (6 bases). The CDR3 has 13 amino acids. The ends were cut back, 8 bases at V and 4 bases at J, with 14 bases in the middle. Germline loops: CDR1 SNHLY, CDR2 FYNNEI. DNA of the CDR3: TGTGCCAGCGGACTACAGGGACGCACTGAAGCTTTCTTT. Translating it yields CASGLQGRTEAFF.

CDR3: CASSLVDLSYNEQFF. As DNA, the CDR3 is TGTGCCAGCAGCTTAGTCGACCTCTCCTACAATGAGCAGTTCTTC. V is TRBV7-9 and J is TRBJ2-1; D unclear. The germline CDR1 and CDR2 sequences are SEHNR and FQNEAQ (reference sequence). Trimming pared 1 base from V and 0 bases from J, leaving 7 bases between. This CDR3 region has 15 residues.

V is TRBV6-6 and J is TRBJ1-5, with 10 bases lining up with TRBD1. Germline assignment: CDR1 MNHNY and CDR2 SVGAGI (reference sequence). The CDR3 sequence is 14 residues long. Germline trimming cut 6 bases from V and 7 bases from J; bases unmatched to any gene: 6. The CDR3 spells CASSRDRGRQPQHF. CDR3 DNA sequence: TGTGCCAGCAGCCGGGACAGGGGAAGACAGCCCCAGCATTTT.

The chain has TRBV9 and TRBJ2-5; D not certain. Per the germline V gene, CDR1 is SGDLS and CDR2 is YYNGEE. V lost 0 bases, J lost 5 bases, and 11 bases lay in between. This CDR3 spans 14 amino acids. The CDR3 DNA follows: TGTGCCAGCAGCGTAGACAAGGGCGTGGAGACCCAGTACTTC. This translates into CASSVDKGVETQYF.

This clonotype was picked up one time. The chain recombines TRBV12-5 with TRBJ1-1, with D hard to call. The V end lost 1 base, the J end lost 0 bases, and 6 bases lay between the germline ends. CDR1 and CDR2 from the germline V gene are LGHNT and FRNRAP. This CDR3 contains 14 residues. The CDR3 DNA sequence: TGTGCTAGTGGTTTGGGGACGGTGAACACTGAAGCTTTCTTT. This sequence encodes CASGLGTVNTEAFF.

This clonotype appeared a single time. The rearrangement links TRBV4-1 to TRBJ2-7; no reliable D call. The germline V gene encodes CDR1 MGHRA and CDR2 YSYEKL. Trimming stripped 3 bases from V and 5 bases from J, with 5 bases between. The CDR3 contains 11 residues. CDR3 nucleotide sequence: TGCGCCAGCAGCCATGCTAACGAGCAGTACTTC. The encoded protein is CASSHANEQYF.